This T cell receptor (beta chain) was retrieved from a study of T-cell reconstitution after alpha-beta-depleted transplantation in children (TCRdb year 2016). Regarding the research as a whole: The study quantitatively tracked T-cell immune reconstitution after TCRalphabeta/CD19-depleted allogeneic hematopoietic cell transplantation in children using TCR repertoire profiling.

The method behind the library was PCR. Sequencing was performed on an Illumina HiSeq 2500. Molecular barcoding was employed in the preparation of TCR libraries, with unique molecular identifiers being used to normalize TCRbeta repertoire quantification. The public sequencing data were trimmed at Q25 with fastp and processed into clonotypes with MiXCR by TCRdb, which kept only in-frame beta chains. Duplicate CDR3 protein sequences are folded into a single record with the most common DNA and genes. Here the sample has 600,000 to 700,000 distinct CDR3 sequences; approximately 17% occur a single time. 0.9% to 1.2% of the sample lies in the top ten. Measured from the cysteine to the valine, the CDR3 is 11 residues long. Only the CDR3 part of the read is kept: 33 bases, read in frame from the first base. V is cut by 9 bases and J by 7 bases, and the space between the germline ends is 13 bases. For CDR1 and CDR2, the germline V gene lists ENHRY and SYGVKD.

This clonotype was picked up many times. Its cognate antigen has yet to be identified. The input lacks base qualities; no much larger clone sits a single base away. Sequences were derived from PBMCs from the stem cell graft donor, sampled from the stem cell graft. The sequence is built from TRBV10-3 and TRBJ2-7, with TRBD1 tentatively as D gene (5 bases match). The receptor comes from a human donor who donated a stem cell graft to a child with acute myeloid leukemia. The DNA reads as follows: TGTGCCATAACAGGAGAATTGGAGCAGTACGTC. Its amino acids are CAITGELEQYV.